The sequence of this T cell receptor beta chain was determined in a study of T cell repertoires in cytomegalovirus infection. About the research overall: HLA-C-restricted CMV epitopes, recently identified, and well-studied HLA-B-restricted ones were used by the study. Public TCR beta signature analysis indicated the presence of both CMV infection and matching HLA type.

This clonotype was counted a few times. The antigen remains undetermined. Study-wide results and limits: Predominance within the ex vivo response was attributable to HLA-C-restricted CMV-specific TCR beta clonotypes.

Using its own MiXCR run on the reads, TCRdb lists one record per CDR3 protein. The table shows 110,000 or so distinct CDR3 sequences, with 30% to 35% occurring only once. Germline CDR1 and CDR2: MNHEY and SVGEGT. V lost 4 bases to trimming and J lost 2 bases; unmatched junction nucleotides: 11. The CDR3 consists of 17 residues. The sequence was collected from a human donor in good health (CMV status not recorded). Some clones in this sample may be carry-over from other donors' samples. The sequences come from CD8+ T cells from cultured PBMCs, collected from culture after CMV antigen stimulation. The chain uses TRBV6-2 or TRBV6-3 and TRBJ2-7; 10 positions match TRBD1. The CDR3 loop reads CASSSATGGVGAYEQYF. The CDR3 DNA is TGTGCCAGCAGTTCGGCGACAGGGGGCGTTGGTGCCTACGAGCAGTACTTC.